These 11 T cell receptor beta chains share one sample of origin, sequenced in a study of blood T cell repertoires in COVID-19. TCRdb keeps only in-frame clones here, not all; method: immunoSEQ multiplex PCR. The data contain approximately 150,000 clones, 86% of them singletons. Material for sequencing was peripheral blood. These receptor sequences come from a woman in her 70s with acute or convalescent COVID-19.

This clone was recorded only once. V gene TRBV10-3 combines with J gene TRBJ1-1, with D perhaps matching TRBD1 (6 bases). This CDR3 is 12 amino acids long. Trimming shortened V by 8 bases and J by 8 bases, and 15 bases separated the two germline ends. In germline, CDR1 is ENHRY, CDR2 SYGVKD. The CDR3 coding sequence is TGTGCCATCGCTACTGGGGGCGGCGAAGCTTTCTTT. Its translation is CAIATGGGEAFF.

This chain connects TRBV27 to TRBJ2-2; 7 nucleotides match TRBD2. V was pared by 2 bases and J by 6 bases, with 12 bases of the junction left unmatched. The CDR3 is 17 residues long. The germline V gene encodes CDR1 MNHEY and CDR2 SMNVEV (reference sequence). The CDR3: CASSLGLAVGRAGELFF. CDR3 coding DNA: TGTGCCAGCAGTTTAGGGCTAGCGGTTGGAAGGGCCGGGGAGCTGTTTTTT.

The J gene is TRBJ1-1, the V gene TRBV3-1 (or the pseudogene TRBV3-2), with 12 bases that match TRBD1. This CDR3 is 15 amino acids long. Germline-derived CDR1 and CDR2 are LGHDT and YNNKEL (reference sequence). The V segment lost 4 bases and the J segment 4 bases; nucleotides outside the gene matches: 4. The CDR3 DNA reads TGTGCCAGCAGCCCCCGGGACAGGGGGCCCACTGAAGCTTTCTTT. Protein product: CASSPRDRGPTEAFF.

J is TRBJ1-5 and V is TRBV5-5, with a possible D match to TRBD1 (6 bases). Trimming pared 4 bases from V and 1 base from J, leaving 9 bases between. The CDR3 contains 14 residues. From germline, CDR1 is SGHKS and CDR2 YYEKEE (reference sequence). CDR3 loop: CASSPGQSNQPQHF. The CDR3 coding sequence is TGTGCCAGCAGCCCAGGACAGAGCAATCAGCCCCAGCATTTT.

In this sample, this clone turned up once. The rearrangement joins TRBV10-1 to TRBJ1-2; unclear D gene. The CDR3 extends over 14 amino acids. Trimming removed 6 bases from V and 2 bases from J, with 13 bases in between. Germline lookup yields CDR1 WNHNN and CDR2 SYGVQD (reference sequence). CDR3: CASRNQTGNYGYTF. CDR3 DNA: TGCGCCAGCAGAAACCAGACGGGGAACTATGGCTACACCTTC.

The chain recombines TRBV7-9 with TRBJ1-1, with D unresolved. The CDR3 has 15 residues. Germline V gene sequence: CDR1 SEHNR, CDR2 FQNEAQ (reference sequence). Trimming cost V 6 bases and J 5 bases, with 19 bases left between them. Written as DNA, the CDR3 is TGTGCCAGCAGTCCGGGCTTACGGGGTGGGACTGAAGCTTTCTTT. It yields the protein CASSPGLRGGTEAFF.

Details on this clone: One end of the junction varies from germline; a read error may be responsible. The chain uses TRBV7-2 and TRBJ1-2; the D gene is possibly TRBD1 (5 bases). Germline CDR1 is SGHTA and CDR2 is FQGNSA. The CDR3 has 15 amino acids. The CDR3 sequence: CASTLYQGRRDGYTF. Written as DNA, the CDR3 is TGTGCCAGCACCTTATATCAGGGCAGGAGGGATGGCTACACCTTC.

CDR3 loop: CASSLSGTHTGELFF. Here the CDR3 DNA reads TGCGCCAGCAGCCTTAGCGGGACCCACACCGGGGAGCTGTTTTTT. The chain combines TRBV5-1 with TRBJ2-2, with 8 bases that match TRBD2. CDR3 length: 15 residues. Per the germline V gene, CDR1 is SGHRS and CDR2 is YFSETQ. V shed 4 bases and J 3 bases; nucleotides not matched to a gene: 5.

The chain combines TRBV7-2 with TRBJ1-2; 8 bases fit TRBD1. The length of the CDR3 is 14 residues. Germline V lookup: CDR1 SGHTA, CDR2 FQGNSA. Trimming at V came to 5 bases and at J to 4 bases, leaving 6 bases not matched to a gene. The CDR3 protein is CASSPRTGSYGYTF. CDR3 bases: TGTGCCAGCAGCCCCCGGACAGGGTCCTATGGCTACACCTTC.

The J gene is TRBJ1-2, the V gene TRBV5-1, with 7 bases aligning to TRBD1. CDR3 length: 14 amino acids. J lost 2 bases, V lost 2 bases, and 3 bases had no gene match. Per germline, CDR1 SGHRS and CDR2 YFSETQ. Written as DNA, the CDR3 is TGCGCCAGCAGCTTACAGGGGTTAAACTATGGCTACACCTTC. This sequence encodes CASSLQGLNYGYTF.

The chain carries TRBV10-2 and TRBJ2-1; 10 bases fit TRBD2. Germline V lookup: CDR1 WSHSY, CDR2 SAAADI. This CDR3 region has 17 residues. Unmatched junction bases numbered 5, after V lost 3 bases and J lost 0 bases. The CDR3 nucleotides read TGCGCCAGCAGTGATTTCCCTAGCGGGAGCTCCTACAATGAGCAGTTCTTC. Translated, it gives CASSDFPSGSSYNEQFF.